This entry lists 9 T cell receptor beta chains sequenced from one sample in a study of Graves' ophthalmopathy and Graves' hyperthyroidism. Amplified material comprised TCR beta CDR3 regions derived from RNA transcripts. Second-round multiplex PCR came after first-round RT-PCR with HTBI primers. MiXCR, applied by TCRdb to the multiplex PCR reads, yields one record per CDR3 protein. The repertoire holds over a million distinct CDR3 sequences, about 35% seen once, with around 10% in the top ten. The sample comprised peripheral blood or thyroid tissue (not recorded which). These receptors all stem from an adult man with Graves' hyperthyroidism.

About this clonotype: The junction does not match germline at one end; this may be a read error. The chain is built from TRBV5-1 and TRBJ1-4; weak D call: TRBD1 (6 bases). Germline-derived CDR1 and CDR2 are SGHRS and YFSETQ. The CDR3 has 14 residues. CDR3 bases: TGTGCCGGCAGCTTGGGGACAACCGATGAAAAACTGTTTTTT. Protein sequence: CAGSLGTTDEKLFF.

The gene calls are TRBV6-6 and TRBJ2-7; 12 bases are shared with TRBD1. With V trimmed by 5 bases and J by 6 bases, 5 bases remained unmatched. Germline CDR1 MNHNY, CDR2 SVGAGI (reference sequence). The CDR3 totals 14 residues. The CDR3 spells CASSPRGQGAEQYF. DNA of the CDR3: TGTGCCAGCAGTCCCCGGGGACAGGGGGCCGAGCAGTACTTC.

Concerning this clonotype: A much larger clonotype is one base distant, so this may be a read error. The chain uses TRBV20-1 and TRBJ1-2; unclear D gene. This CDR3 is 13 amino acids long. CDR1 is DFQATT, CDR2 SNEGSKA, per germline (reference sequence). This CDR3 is CSPSWLQNYGYTF. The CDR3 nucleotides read TGCAGTCCTAGTTGGCTACAGAACTATGGCTACACCTTC.

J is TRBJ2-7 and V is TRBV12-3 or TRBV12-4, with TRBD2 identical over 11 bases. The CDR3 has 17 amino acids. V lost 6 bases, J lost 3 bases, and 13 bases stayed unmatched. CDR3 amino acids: CASSPTSGRSGDYEQYF. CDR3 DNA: TGTGCCAGCAGCCCCACTAGCGGGAGAAGTGGGGACTACGAGCAGTACTTC.

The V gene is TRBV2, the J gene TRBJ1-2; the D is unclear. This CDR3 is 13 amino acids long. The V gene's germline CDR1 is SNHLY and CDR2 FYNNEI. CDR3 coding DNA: TGTGGGGTAACTGGCAGGAGCAACTATGGCTACACCTTC. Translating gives CGVTGRSNYGYTF.

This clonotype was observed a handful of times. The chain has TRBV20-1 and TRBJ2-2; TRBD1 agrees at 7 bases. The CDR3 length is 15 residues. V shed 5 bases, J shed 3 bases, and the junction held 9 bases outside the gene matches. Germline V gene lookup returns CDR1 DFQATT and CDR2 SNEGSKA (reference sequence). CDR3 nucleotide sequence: TGCAGTGCTGCCCGACCGACAGGGTACACCGGGGAGCTGTTTTTT. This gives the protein CSAARPTGYTGELFF.

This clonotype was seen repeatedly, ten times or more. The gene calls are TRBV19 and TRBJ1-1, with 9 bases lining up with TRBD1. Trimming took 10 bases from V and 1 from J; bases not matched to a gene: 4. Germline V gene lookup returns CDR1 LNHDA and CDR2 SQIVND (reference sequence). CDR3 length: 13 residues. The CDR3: CATRQGGNTEAFF. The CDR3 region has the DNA TGTGCCACGAGACAGGGGGGGAACACTGAAGCTTTCTTT. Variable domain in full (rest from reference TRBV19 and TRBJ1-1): DGGITQSPKYLFRKEGQNVTLSCEQNLNHDAMYWYRQDPGQGLRLIYYSQIVNDFQKGDIAEGYSVSREKKESFPLTVTSAQKNPTAFYLCATRQGGNTEAFFGQGTRLTVV.

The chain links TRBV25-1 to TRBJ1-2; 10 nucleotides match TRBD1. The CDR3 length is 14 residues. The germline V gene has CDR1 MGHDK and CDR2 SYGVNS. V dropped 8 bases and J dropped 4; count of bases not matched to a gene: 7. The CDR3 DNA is TGTGCCAGCGCCATCGGGACAGGGGCCTATGGCTACACCTTC. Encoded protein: CASAIGTGAYGYTF.

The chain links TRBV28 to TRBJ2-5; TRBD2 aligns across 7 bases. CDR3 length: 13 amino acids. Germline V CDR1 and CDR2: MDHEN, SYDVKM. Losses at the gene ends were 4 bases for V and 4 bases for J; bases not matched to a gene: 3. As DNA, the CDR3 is TGTGCCAGCAGTTGCGGGGAGGGAGAGACCCAGTACTTC. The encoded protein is CASSCGEGETQYF.